This TCR beta chain is from a study of spatial heterogeneity in lung cancer. Study-level background: Sequencing was performed on follow-up PBMC samples when available, collected at a median of approximately 26 months after resection.

Time point here: blood at routine non-recurrence follow-up after resection. Whole RNA was taken from tumor, nontumor lung or frozen PBMC; it was then sequenced unsorted. V was clipped by 7 bases and J by 6 bases, with 19 bases between them. Germline CDR1 reads SGHTA; CDR2 reads FQGNSA. This CDR3 is 16 amino acids long. A unique molecular identifier was carried by every single TCR cDNA molecule. TCRdb re-called the 5' RACE reads with MiXCR, one entry per CDR3 protein. The sample includes around 110,000 distinct CDR3 sequences, 12% of them seen just once. The chain has TRBV7-2 and TRBJ1-6; maybe TRBD1 (5 bases). This sequence originates from a male donor with early-stage non-small cell lung cancer. The sequencing here drew on PBMCs, taken at follow-up. Here the CDR3 reads CASTPAFPGSNSPLHF. In DNA form, the CDR3 reads TGTGCCAGCACCCCGGCTTTTCCAGGGTCTAATTCACCCCTCCACTTT.